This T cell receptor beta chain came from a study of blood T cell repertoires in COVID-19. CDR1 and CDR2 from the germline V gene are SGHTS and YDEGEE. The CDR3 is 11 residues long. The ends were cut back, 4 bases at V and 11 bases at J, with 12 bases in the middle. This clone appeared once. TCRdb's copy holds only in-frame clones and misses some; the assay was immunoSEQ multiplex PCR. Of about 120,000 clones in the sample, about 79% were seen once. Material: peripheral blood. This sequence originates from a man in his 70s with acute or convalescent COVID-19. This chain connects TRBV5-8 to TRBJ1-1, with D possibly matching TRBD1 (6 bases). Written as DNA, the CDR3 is TGTGCCAGCAGCCCACAGGGTGACGCTTTCTTT. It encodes CASSPQGDAFF.